The 3 T cell receptor beta chains reported below all come from one sample, sequenced in a study of blood T cell repertoires in COVID-19. Sequencing was performed with immunoSEQ multiplex PCR; in TCRdb, only in-frame clones are kept and a portion is missing. The sample has about 110,000 clones; roughly 85% are singletons. The sequencing input was peripheral blood. The source is a human donor in a cohort sampled during active COVID-19.

This chain uses TRBV7-3 with TRBJ1-1, with D maybe TRBD1 (5 bases). CDR3 length: 13 residues. Germline V gene lookup returns CDR1 SGHTA and CDR2 FQGTGA. V lost 2 bases and J 6 bases, leaving 10 bases between the germline ends. Here the CDR3 reads CASSLDSYSEAFF. The CDR3 DNA follows: TGTGCCAGCAGCTTAGACAGTTACTCTGAAGCTTTCTTT.

The rearrangement uses TRBV11-2 and TRBJ2-7; 10 bases match TRBD2. The CDR3 runs 15 residues. V was clipped by 3 bases and J by 6 bases; unmatched bases: 8. Per the germline V gene, CDR1 is SGHAT and CDR2 is FQNNGV. The CDR3 DNA follows: TGTGCCAGCAGCTTTTTGTCTAGCGGGGGTTTCGAGCAGTACTTC. This encodes CASSFLSSGGFEQYF.

In its sample, this clone was seen a few times. The chain recombines TRBV7-6 with TRBJ1-5; D perhaps matches TRBD1 (6 bases). Germline V gene sequence: CDR1 SGHVS, CDR2 FNYEAQ. The CDR3 length is 17 residues. V shed 2 bases and J shed 0 bases, with 14 bases lying between them. CDR3 sequence reads: CASSLQPGQNSNQPQHF. The CDR3, as DNA: TGTGCCAGCAGCTTACAACCCGGACAGAATAGCAATCAGCCCCAGCATTTT.